What follows are 15 T cell receptor beta chains derived from one specimen sequenced in a study of blood T cell repertoires in COVID-19. The assay was immunoSEQ multiplex PCR, and TCRdb's table has in-frame clones only and misses some. The top ten clones hold approximately 3% of a sample with 150,000 to 200,000 clones, 75% to 90% of them seen once. The sequencing input was peripheral blood. The receptors stem from a human donor with acute or convalescent COVID-19. The donor label of this sample is uncertain.

The chain couples TRBV5-1 to TRBJ2-5, with TRBD1 matching 9 bases. The trim removed 0 bases at V and 4 bases at J, leaving 7 bases unmatched. The CDR3 is 16 amino acids. Looked up from germline, CDR1 is SGHRS and CDR2 is YFSETQ. The CDR3 DNA is TGCGCCAGCAGCTTGGGGGACAGGGAATTGGGAGAGACCCAGTACTTC. Its protein is CASSLGDRELGETQYF. The variable domain in full, completed from reference TRBV5-1 and TRBJ2-5, reads KAGVTQTPRYLIKTRGQQVTLSCSPISGHRSVSWYQQTPGQGLQFLFEYFSETQRNKGNFPGRFSGRQFSNSRSEMNVSTLELGDSALYLCASSLGDRELGETQYFGPGTRLLVL.

Only one count was recorded for this clone. V gene TRBV19 combines with J gene TRBJ1-5; 8 nucleotides align to TRBD1. CDR3 length: 16 residues. CDR1 LNHDA and CDR2 SQIVND come from the germline V gene (reference sequence). The V and J ends lost 4 bases and 5 bases, in that order; junction bases with no gene match: 10. Here the CDR3 reads CASSRLDRGGDQPQHF. The CDR3 bases are TGTGCCAGTAGTAGGCTCGACAGGGGAGGGGATCAGCCCCAGCATTTT.

The gene calls are TRBV13 and TRBJ2-1; the match to TRBD2 covers 11 bases. The CDR3 is 18 residues long. Germline assignment: CDR1 PRHDT and CDR2 FYEKMQ (reference sequence). V trimming: 0 bases; J trimming: 3 bases; junction bases outside the gene matches: 7. CDR3 loop: CASSLGLAGGRGYNEQFF. The CDR3 DNA follows: TGTGCCAGCAGCTTAGGGCTAGCGGGGGGCCGTGGCTACAATGAGCAGTTCTTC.

The chain employs TRBV7-2 and TRBJ2-7; a weak D match, TRBD2 (6 bases). This CDR3 is built from 19 residues. Germline assignment: CDR1 SGHTA and CDR2 FQGNSA. The V gene lost 4 bases and the J gene lost 3 bases, with 28 bases spanning the gap. The CDR3 sequence is CASSSLEGSPGLRVYEQYF. Here the CDR3 DNA reads TGTGCCAGCAGCTCCTTAGAGGGGTCTCCGGGACTTAGGGTCTACGAGCAGTACTTC.

The chain joins TRBV20-1 to TRBJ2-5, with D uncertain. The CDR3 has 15 residues. V shed 3 bases and J shed 7 bases, with 21 bases lying between them. Germline V lookup: CDR1 DFQATT, CDR2 SNEGSKA (reference sequence). CDR3 DNA sequence: TGCAGTGCTAGTGGGCCTGGCAAGACCCTAGGGACCCAGTACTTC. This encodes CSASGPGKTLGTQYF.

There are a few counts of this clone. The J gene is TRBJ1-4, the V gene TRBV11-3, with D possibly matching TRBD1 (5 bases). With 5 bases removed from V and 11 bases from J, the gap between germline ends came to 21 bases. Germline CDR1 is SGHNT and CDR2 is YENEEA. The CDR3 has 15 amino acids. The CDR3 DNA follows: TGTGCCAGCAGCCCCGCACGGCCGGGGGGGAAGAAACTGTTTTTT. Translated: CASSPARPGGKKLFF.

The chain joins TRBV5-1 to TRBJ1-1, with D possibly matching TRBD1 (6 bases). The V end was cut by 3 bases, the J end by 4 bases, with 10 bases between. CDR1 is SGHRS, CDR2 YFSETQ, per germline. This CDR3 comprises 13 residues. The DNA for the CDR3 is TGCGCCAGCAGCTCACAGGGTTTCACTGAAGCTTTCTTT. Amino acids: CASSSQGFTEAFF.

This clone was seen only once. One end of the junction varies from germline; a read error may be responsible. The chain carries TRBV19 and TRBJ1-6, with 7 bases fitting TRBD1. CDR3 length: 17 amino acids. CDR1 is LNHDA, CDR2 SQIVND, per germline (reference sequence). The CDR3 loop is CASRIAYGQVENSPLHF. CDR3 coding DNA: TGTGCCAGTAGAATAGCGTATGGACAGGTTGAGAATTCACCCCTCCACTTT.

V and J are TRBV28 and TRBJ2-5; D is possibly TRBD2 (5 bases). V lost 2 bases and J 1 base, leaving 8 bases between the germline ends. CDR3 length equals 14 residues. CDR1 is MDHEN, CDR2 SYDVKM, per germline. The CDR3 sequence is CASSLPGSQETQYF. The DNA of the CDR3 is TGTGCCAGCAGTTTACCGGGGAGCCAAGAGACCCAGTACTTC.

This chain joins TRBV18 and TRBJ1-2; 7 nucleotides align to TRBD1. This CDR3 spans 16 amino acids. V dropped 0 bases and J dropped 7; count of bases not matched to a gene: 11. Germline V CDR1 and CDR2: KGHSH, LQKENI. The CDR3 protein is CASSPPLQGLVVGYTF. CDR3 in DNA: TGTGCCAGCTCACCACCCTTACAGGGGCTTGTGGTTGGCTACACCTTC.

This chain joins TRBV27 and TRBJ1-1; 7 bases match TRBD1. Trimming removed 6 bases from V and 4 bases from J; junction bases left unmatched: 5. The CDR3 covers 13 residues. The germline V gene has CDR1 MNHEY and CDR2 SMNVEV (reference sequence). CDR3 in DNA: TGTGCCAGCAGGCCTGACAGGGCCACTGAAGCTTTCTTT. Translating it yields CASRPDRATEAFF.

This clone was seen a handful of times. The V gene is TRBV6-2 or TRBV6-3, the J gene TRBJ1-1; TRBD1 agrees at 9 bases. With V trimmed by 2 bases and J by 3 bases, 10 bases remained unmatched. The CDR3 is 17 amino acids. Germline lookup yields CDR1 MNHEY and CDR2 SVGEGT. The CDR3 region has the DNA TGTGCCAGCAGTTACGAGGCCACCGGGACAGGGTACACTGAAGCTTTCTTT. Encoded protein: CASSYEATGTGYTEAFF.

V and J are TRBV5-6 and TRBJ2-3; the match to TRBD2 covers 8 bases. Germline V gene sequence: CDR1 SGHDT, CDR2 YYEEEE. J was trimmed by 2 bases and V by 0 bases; bases with no gene match: 11. The CDR3 spans 18 residues. The CDR3 sequence is CASSLAVGLAGITDTQYF. CDR3 DNA: TGTGCCAGCAGCTTGGCGGTTGGGTTAGCGGGGATCACAGATACGCAGTATTTT.

J is TRBJ1-2 and V is TRBV12-3 or TRBV12-4, with 7 bases identical to TRBD1. With V trimmed by 5 bases and J by 8 bases, 8 bases remained unmatched. This CDR3 has 13 residues. CDR3 amino acids: CASSRDRVGGYTF. As DNA, the CDR3 is TGTGCCAGCAGTCGTGACAGGGTTGGCGGCTACACCTTC.

This rearrangement joins TRBV19 to TRBJ1-6; 8 nucleotides agree with TRBD1. The CDR3 runs to 16 residues. The germline CDR1 and CDR2 sequences are LNHDA and SQIVND (reference sequence). V gave up 6 bases and J gave up 1 base; unmatched junction bases: 5. The CDR3: CASRTGARSYNSPLHF. The CDR3 DNA sequence: TGTGCCAGTAGGACAGGGGCCAGGTCCTATAATTCACCCCTCCACTTT.